This T cell receptor (beta chain) is drawn from a study of tumor-infiltrating lymphocytes in localized non-small cell lung cancer. Study summary: The cohort mixed smokers and never-smokers, several histologies, and some post-neoadjuvant-chemotherapy samples.

Note on this clone: Antigen specificity is unknown.

Findings and caveats of the study: Higher tumor T cell infiltration than in uninvolved lung was supported by TCRbeta sequencing. Not all patients were TCR sequenced, owing to tissue quantity.

Deletions cut 4 bases from V and 0 bases from J, with 13 bases between. The CDR3 is 16 residues long. CDR1 is SGHTA, CDR2 FQGNSA, per germline. Here immunoSEQ multiplex PCR was the method, and the copy in TCRdb shows in-frame clones only, minus some. The table lists some 22,000 clones, roughly 80% of them singletons. The clonotype comes from a human donor with non-small cell lung cancer. The V gene is TRBV7-2, the J gene TRBJ1-3; D is undetermined. Sequenced sample: lung tumor tissue. The CDR3 coding sequence is TGTGCCAGCAGCTATGGACCTTCCACCTCTGGAAACACCATATATTTT. Residues: CASSYGPSTSGNTIYF.